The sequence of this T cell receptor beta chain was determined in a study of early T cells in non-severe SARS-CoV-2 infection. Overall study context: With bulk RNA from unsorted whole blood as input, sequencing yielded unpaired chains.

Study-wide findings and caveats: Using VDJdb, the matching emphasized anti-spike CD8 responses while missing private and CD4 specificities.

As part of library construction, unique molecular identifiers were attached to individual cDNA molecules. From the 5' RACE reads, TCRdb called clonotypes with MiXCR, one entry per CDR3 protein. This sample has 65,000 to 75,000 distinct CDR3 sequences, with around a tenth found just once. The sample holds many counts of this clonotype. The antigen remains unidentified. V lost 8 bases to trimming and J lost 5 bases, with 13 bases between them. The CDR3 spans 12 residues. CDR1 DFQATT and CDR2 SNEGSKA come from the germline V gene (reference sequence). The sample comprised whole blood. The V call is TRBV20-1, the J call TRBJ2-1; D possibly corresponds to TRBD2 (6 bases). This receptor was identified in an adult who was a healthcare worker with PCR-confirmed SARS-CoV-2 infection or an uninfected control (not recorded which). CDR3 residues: CSSGGRNNEQFF. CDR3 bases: TGCAGTTCTGGAGGGCGGAACAATGAGCAGTTCTTC.